This record concerns one T cell receptor (beta chain) sequence. No antigen is known for it. In germline, CDR1 is MNHEY, CDR2 SVGAGI. Trimming removed 2 bases from V and 0 bases from J, with 11 bases in between. This CDR3 contains 15 residues. The sample is drawn from a study of OX40 agonist ivuxolimab in advanced cancers. Looking at the study overall: Averaging about 60 years in age, with a range of roughly 23 to 85, the cohort was about 83% male.

The protocol was immunoSEQ multiplex PCR, while the TCRdb copy is restricted to in-frame clones and leaves out a portion. The sample includes some 83,000 clones, roughly 90% seen only once; the top ten take 0.55% to 0.7%. Study findings and constraints: At 0.1 to 3.0 mg/kg, clonal expansion of CD4+ and CD8+ blood T cells had occurred by week 6.

V and J are TRBV6-5 and TRBJ2-7; D not certain. This sample comprised CD4+ or CD8+ T cells sorted from blood, obtained in a trial of the OX40 agonist ivuxolimab. This TCR was sampled from an adult with an advanced solid tumor such as melanoma, head and neck, liver or kidney cancer. This CDR3 is CASSYGPLGSYEQYF. The CDR3 DNA sequence: TGTGCCAGCAGTTACGGACCGCTCGGCTCCTACGAGCAGTACTTC.